This T cell receptor beta chain was sequenced for a study of post-analysis software for immune sequencing data. Across the whole study: Recorded disease courses covered relapsing-remitting, secondary progressive and progressive-relapsing multiple sclerosis. Some patients had no subtype annotation.

Study conclusions and caveats: F-measure co-clustering was strong for batch-matched samples. Relative to controls, patients with multiple sclerosis showed significantly lower normalized Chao1 diversity. With TRBV5-6, TRBV5-1 and TRBV20-1 included, 4 to 6 TRBV segments were more frequent in patients than in controls.

Unique-molecular-identifier-tagged TCR beta cDNA libraries were used. Each sample of roughly 0.9 to 11 million input T cells yielded roughly 0.5 million cDNA molecules, so each molecule approximated one T cell. TCRdb ran MiXCR on the PCR reads and lists one entry per CDR3 protein. This table holds hundreds of thousands of distinct CDR3 sequences, less than 35% found once. The germline V and J ends were trimmed by 4 bases and 4 bases, with 16 bases remaining between them. The length of the CDR3 is 15 residues. CDR1 is SGHRS and CDR2 is YFSETQ in the germline V gene. For this clonotype: The target antigen is unknown.

The chain employs TRBV5-1 and TRBJ2-3; D perhaps matches TRBD2 (6 bases). The receptor was derived from a girl under 18 with multiple sclerosis. Sequenced input: blood. This CDR3 reads CASSLTSIPADTQYF. The DNA for the CDR3 is TGCGCCAGCAGCCTCACTAGCATTCCGGCAGATACGCAGTATTTT.